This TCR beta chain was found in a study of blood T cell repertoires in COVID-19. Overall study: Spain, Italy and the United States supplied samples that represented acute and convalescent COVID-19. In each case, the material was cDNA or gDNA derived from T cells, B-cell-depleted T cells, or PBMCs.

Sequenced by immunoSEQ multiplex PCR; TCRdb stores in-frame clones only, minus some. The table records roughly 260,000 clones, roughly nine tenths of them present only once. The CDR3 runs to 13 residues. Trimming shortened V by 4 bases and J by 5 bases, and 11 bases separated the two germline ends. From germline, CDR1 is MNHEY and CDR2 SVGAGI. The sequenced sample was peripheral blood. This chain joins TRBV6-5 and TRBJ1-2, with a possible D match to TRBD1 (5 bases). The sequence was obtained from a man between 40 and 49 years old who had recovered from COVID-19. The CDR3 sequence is CASSFGQLYGYTF. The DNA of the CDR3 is TGTGCCAGCAGTTTCGGACAACTTTATGGCTACACCTTC.